This T cell receptor (beta chain) was sequenced in a study of OX40 agonist ivuxolimab in advanced cancers. The CDR3 extends over 19 amino acids. Germline V CDR1 and CDR2: SGHVS, FNYEAQ. V was trimmed by 5 bases and J by 2 bases, leaving 25 bases between them. The data were produced by immunoSEQ multiplex PCR, yet TCRdb's version contains in-frame clones alone and is incomplete. The sample consists of some 57,000 clones, around nine tenths of them appearing once. This clone was seen a single time. This TCR derives from an adult with an advanced solid tumor such as melanoma, head and neck, liver or kidney cancer. The chain employs TRBV7-6 and TRBJ1-5, with TRBD1 as a possible D gene (6 bases). The sample consisted of CD4+ or CD8+ T cells sorted from blood, taken in a trial of the OX40 agonist ivuxolimab. The CDR3 reads CASSDRWGGTHHGNQPQHF. DNA for the CDR3: TGTGCCAGCAGCGACCGGTGGGGGGGCACCCATCATGGCAATCAGCCCCAGCATTTT.